These 23 T cell receptor beta chains originate from one sample sequenced in a study of blood T cell repertoires in COVID-19. Only in-frame clones appear in the TCRdb table, and some are missing; sequencing was by immunoSEQ multiplex PCR. The sample records approximately 200,000 clones, about 84% being singletons. Sequencing input: PBMCs or T cells enriched from blood (not recorded which). These receptor sequences come from a man between 60 and 70 years old who had recovered from COVID-19.

The count of this clone is one. This chain joins TRBV7-2 and TRBJ2-3, with 8 bases that match TRBD2. The V segment lost 5 bases and the J segment 1 base; nucleotides outside the gene matches: 8. The CDR3 loop spans 16 amino acids. Germline CDR1 and CDR2: SGHTA and FQGNSA. This CDR3 is CASSLTYSGGTDTQYF. Written as DNA, the CDR3 is TGTGCCAGCAGCCTTACCTATAGCGGGGGCACAGATACGCAGTATTTT.

The chain links TRBV11-2 to TRBJ1-2; the match to TRBD1 covers 7 bases. This CDR3 has 14 amino acids. J gave up 7 bases and V 3 bases, and 8 bases lay outside the gene matches. Germline CDR1 and CDR2: SGHAT and FQNNGV. The CDR3 sequence: CASSLLAGGFGYTF. The CDR3 DNA follows: TGTGCCAGCAGCTTGCTTGCAGGGGGGTTTGGCTACACCTTC.

The chain uses TRBV19 and TRBJ1-4; D is unclear. The germline CDR1 and CDR2 sequences are LNHDA and SQIVND (reference sequence). The CDR3 length is 16 residues. The V gene lost 3 bases and the J gene lost 0 bases, with 11 bases spanning the gap. CDR3 sequence: CASSILGEATNEKLFF. In nucleotides, the CDR3 is TGTGCCAGTAGTATTCTGGGAGAAGCAACTAATGAAAAACTGTTTTTT.

The V and J genes are TRBV29-1 and TRBJ2-3; 12 nucleotides agree with TRBD2. Germline V gives CDR1 SQVTM, CDR2 ANQGSEA. The V and J ends lost 7 bases and 3 bases, in that order; junction bases with no gene match: 5. The CDR3 has 14 residues. CDR3 sequence: CSAPSGGATDTQYF. CDR3 in DNA: TGCAGCGCACCTAGCGGGGGGGCTACAGATACGCAGTATTTT.

The chain carries TRBV5-4 and TRBJ1-2, with 8 bases that match TRBD1. The CDR3 length is 15 residues. V trimming: 4 bases; J trimming: 1 base; junction bases outside the gene matches: 6. The germline V gene encodes CDR1 SGHNT and CDR2 YYREEE (reference sequence). The CDR3 region has the DNA TGTGCCAGCAGCATCGGGACAGGCGATAACTATGGCTACACCTTC. Protein sequence: CASSIGTGDNYGYTF.

This clone was counted between two and nine times. The J gene is TRBJ1-2, the V gene TRBV19; no clear D gene. The germline gives CDR1 LNHDA, CDR2 SQIVND (reference sequence). CDR3 length: 13 amino acids. Trimming cost V 3 bases and J 0 bases, with 5 bases left between them. The CDR3 DNA is TGTGCCAGTAGTATGGAGGCTAACTATGGCTACACCTTC. This gives the protein CASSMEANYGYTF.

This chain connects TRBV5-1 to TRBJ1-2; TRBD1 matches at 9 bases. Looked up from germline, CDR1 is SGHRS and CDR2 is YFSETQ. This CDR3 spans 13 amino acids. V dropped 2 bases and J dropped 7; count of bases not matched to a gene: 3. Here the CDR3 reads CASSFETGGGYTF. The CDR3 region has the DNA TGCGCCAGCAGCTTCGAGACAGGGGGTGGCTACACCTTC.

This clone has only a few counts. This sequence joins TRBV19 and TRBJ2-7; 9 bases agree with TRBD1. With 8 bases clipped from V and 2 bases from J, the junction kept 4 bases outside the gene matches. CDR1 is LNHDA, CDR2 SQIVND, per germline (reference sequence). The CDR3 has 13 residues. CDR3 DNA sequence: TGTGCCAGTGGGACAGGGTCAACCTACGAGCAGTACTTC. Protein sequence: CASGTGSTYEQYF.

This clone occurred a few times. V gene TRBV19 combines with J gene TRBJ1-1; 11 positions match TRBD1. V shed 7 bases, J shed 10 bases, and the junction held 8 bases outside the gene matches. Germline loops: CDR1 LNHDA, CDR2 SQIVND (reference sequence). This CDR3 is built from 13 residues. The CDR3 is CASIQPGQGVAFF. In nucleotides, the CDR3 is TGTGCCAGTATCCAACCGGGACAGGGGGTAGCTTTCTTT. Using reference TRBV19 and TRBJ1-1 for the parts outside the CDR3, the full variable domain is DGGITQSPKYLFRKEGQNVTLSCEQNLNHDAMYWYRQDPGQGLRLIYYSQIVNDFQKGDIAEGYSVSREKKESFPLTVTSAQKNPTAFYLCASIQPGQGVAFFGQGTRLTVV.

The CDR3, as DNA: TGTGCCAGCAGCTTAGTATCGTGGGGGCCGCCGAACACCGGGGAGCTGTTTTTT. Its translation: CASSLVSWGPPNTGELFF. V gene TRBV7-8 combines with J gene TRBJ2-2, with D possibly TRBD1 on 6 matching bases. The CDR3 spans 18 residues. V lost 1 base and J lost 0, with 15 bases in between. Germline-derived CDR1 and CDR2 are SGHVS and FQNEAQ. The entire variable domain, with the rest obtained from reference TRBV7-8 and TRBJ2-2, is as follows: GAGVSQSPRYKVAKRGQDVALRCDPISGHVSLFWYQQALGQGPEFLTYFQNEAQLDKSGLPSDRFFAERPEGSVSTLKIQRTQQEDSAVYLCASSLVSWGPPNTGELFFGEGSRLTVL.

The gene calls are TRBV2 and TRBJ2-7, with unresolved D. The CDR3 length is 12 residues. V lost 11 bases to trimming and J lost 2 bases, with 13 bases between them. The V gene's germline CDR1 is SNHLY and CDR2 FYNNEI. The DNA for the CDR3 is TGTGCCTCTTGTCTGGGCCCCTACGAGCAGTACTTC. It is translated as CASCLGPYEQYF.

The table lists this clone with a count of one. The chain couples TRBV7-2 to TRBJ2-2; D unresolved. Between the trimmed V and J ends, which lost 5 bases and 0 bases, there was a span of 13 bases. The CDR3 is 16 amino acids. Germline CDR1 reads SGHTA; CDR2 reads FQGNSA. For the CDR3, the DNA is TGTGCCAGCAGCCCCCCCAGGCTCGCGAACACCGGGGAGCTGTTTTTT. This gives the protein CASSPPRLANTGELFF.

This clone appeared a few times. The chain links TRBV5-6 to TRBJ1-2; 10 positions match TRBD1. The CDR3 totals 13 residues. V was clipped by 4 bases and J by 8 bases; unmatched bases: 5. The germline CDR1 and CDR2 sequences are SGHDT and YYEEEE. The CDR3 loop is CASSRQGAGGYTF. CDR3 DNA sequence: TGTGCCAGCAGCCGACAGGGGGCCGGGGGCTACACCTTC.

The chain carries TRBV19 and TRBJ1-3, with D tentatively TRBD1 (5 bases). V shed 7 bases and J shed 0 bases, with 16 bases lying between them. This CDR3 is built from 16 residues. Germline CDR1 and CDR2: LNHDA and SQIVND (reference sequence). CDR3 bases: TGTGCCAGTACCCTGTGGAGGAGGGGCTCTGGAAACACCATATATTTT. The encoded protein is CASTLWRRGSGNTIYF.

J is TRBJ1-1 and V is TRBV12-3 or TRBV12-4; maybe TRBD1 (6 bases). The CDR3 runs to 13 residues. V shed 3 bases and J shed 3 bases, with 8 bases lying between them. In DNA form, the CDR3 reads TGTGCCAGCAGTTTTTCAGGGGACACTGAAGCTTTCTTT. Amino acid sequence: CASSFSGDTEAFF.

In this sample, this clone turned up once. The chain uses TRBV7-3 and TRBJ2-6; no clear D. CDR1 is SGHTA, CDR2 FQGTGA, per germline. V dropped 4 bases and J dropped 0 bases, with 4 bases sitting between them. The CDR3 has 14 residues. The CDR3 DNA is TGTGCCAGCAGCTCTTACTCTGGGGCCAACGTCCTGACTTTC. Its translation is CASSSYSGANVLTF.

The rearrangement joins TRBV6-5 to TRBJ1-2; perhaps TRBD1 as D (5 bases). The CDR3 is 13 amino acids. V was shortened by 6 bases and J by 1 base, with 9 bases between the two germline ends. Germline CDR1 reads MNHEY; CDR2 reads SVGAGI. The CDR3 region has the DNA TGTGCCAGCAGCCAGGGCCTTAACTATGGCTACACCTTC. Its translation is CASSQGLNYGYTF.

This chain connects TRBV24-1 to TRBJ2-2; TRBD1 agrees at 9 bases. Germline V gene sequence: CDR1 KGHDR, CDR2 SFDVKD. The CDR3 spans 14 residues. The J segment lost 3 bases and the V segment lost 7 bases, leaving 2 bases of the junction unmatched. CDR3 residues: CATRRTGDTGELFF. The CDR3 DNA is TGTGCCACCAGGAGGACAGGGGACACCGGGGAGCTGTTTTTT.

This CDR3 is CASSLGAPNTGELFF. The CDR3 region has the DNA TGCGCCAGCAGCTTAGGAGCGCCCAACACCGGGGAGCTGTTTTTT. This chain joins TRBV5-1 and TRBJ2-2; D unresolved. CDR1 is SGHRS and CDR2 is YFSETQ in the germline V gene. Trimming shortened V by 2 bases and J by 2 bases, and 10 bases separated the two germline ends. CDR3 length equals 15 residues.

V gene TRBV6-1 combines with J gene TRBJ2-7; D perhaps matches TRBD1 (6 bases). The CDR3 has 13 amino acids. The germline V and J ends were trimmed by 3 bases and 3 bases, with 9 bases remaining between them. CDR1 is MNHNS, CDR2 SASEGT, per germline. DNA for the CDR3: TGTGCCAGCAGTGACCCAGGGGACTACGAGCAGTACTTC. It specifies CASSDPGDYEQYF.

The chain combines TRBV19 with TRBJ1-2; a possible D gene is TRBD1 (6 bases). CDR1 is LNHDA, CDR2 SQIVND, per germline (reference sequence). Trimming pared 9 bases from V and 7 bases from J, leaving 21 bases between. This CDR3 region has 14 residues. The CDR3 is CASQHTSTGFGYTF. DNA for the CDR3: TGTGCCAGCCAGCACACCAGCACAGGGTTTGGCTACACCTTC. The complete variable domain, with remaining parts taken from reference TRBV19 and TRBJ1-2, reads DGGITQSPKYLFRKEGQNVTLSCEQNLNHDAMYWYRQDPGQGLRLIYYSQIVNDFQKGDIAEGYSVSREKKESFPLTVTSAQKNPTAFYLCASQHTSTGFGYTFGSGTRLTVV.

In its sample, this clone was seen a few times. The rearrangement uses TRBV4-3 and TRBJ2-7, with TRBD2 as a possible D gene (5 bases). CDR3 length: 15 amino acids. CDR1 and CDR2 from the germline V gene are LGHNA and YSLEER. The V and J ends lost 1 base and 2 bases respectively, with 12 bases between them. CDR3 protein: CASSQASLGPYEQYF. The CDR3 region has the DNA TGCGCCAGCAGCCAAGCTAGCCTCGGGCCCTACGAGCAGTACTTC.

The CDR3 nucleotides are TGTGCCAGCTCAGAGCTGAGGTTCAGCTGGGACTATGGCTACACCTTC. It encodes CASSELRFSWDYGYTF. The rearrangement links TRBV18 to TRBJ1-2; D unclear. Trimming took off 5 bases at V and 3 bases at J, with 19 bases between the two ends. The CDR3 loop spans 16 amino acids. CDR1 KGHSH and CDR2 LQKENI come from the germline V gene.